This is a list of T cell receptor beta chains from one sample in a study of Ad26.COV2.S vaccination and SARS-CoV-2 variants. The data were produced by immunoSEQ multiplex PCR, yet TCRdb's version contains in-frame clones alone and is incomplete. This table has 250,000 to 300,000 clones, over 75% appearing once. Specimen: peripheral blood, collected in a trial of Ad26.COV2.S vaccine versus placebo. Receptors originate from a person between 18 and 65 years old who received the Ad26.COV2.S COVID-19 vaccine or a placebo. CDR3s include the opening cysteine and the closing phenylalanine or tryptophan. Each record gives: V gene, D gene, J gene, clone size, CDR3 DNA, CDR3 protein. The D gene is left open where the match is weak. A row's size may be missing; if present it is once, few, many or a size class.

V gene: TRBV9; D gene: NA; J gene: TRBJ1-3; clone size: NA; CDR3 DNA: TGTGCCAGCAGCCTATCTGGAAACACCATATATTTT; CDR3 protein: CASSLSGNTIYF
V gene: TRBV27; D gene: NA; J gene: TRBJ1-5; clone size: few; CDR3 DNA: TGTGCCAGCAGGCTAACAGGGACGATAACCCAGCCCCAGCATTTT; CDR3 protein: CASRLTGTITQPQHF
V gene: TRBV5-1; D gene: TRBD1; J gene: TRBJ1-5; clone size: once; CDR3 DNA: TGCGCCAGCTTCCCCGATGGACAGGTGAGCAATCAGCCCCAGCATTTT; CDR3 protein: CASFPDGQVSNQPQHF
V gene: TRBV6-5; D gene: NA; J gene: TRBJ1-3; clone size: NA; CDR3 DNA: TGTGCCAGCTTGAAAAAGGCGATTTCTGGAAACACCATATATTTT; CDR3 protein: CASLKKAISGNTIYF
V gene: TRBV7-8; D gene: TRBD1; J gene: TRBJ2-5; clone size: NA; CDR3 DNA: TGTGCCAGCAATCCCGACAGGGGAAGGGGGGAGACCCAGTACTTC; CDR3 protein: CASNPDRGRGETQYF
V gene: TRBV7-9; D gene: TRBD1; J gene: TRBJ1-6; clone size: NA; CDR3 DNA: TGTGCCAGCAGCTTAGCGGGGACAGGGAAATCACCCCTCCACTTT; CDR3 protein: CASSLAGTGKSPLHF
V gene: TRBV14; D gene: TRBD1; J gene: TRBJ1-1; clone size: NA; CDR3 DNA: TGTGCCAGCAGCCCCGATCGTGACAGGGTGTCTGAAGCTTTCTTT; CDR3 protein: CASSPDRDRVSEAFF
V gene: TRBV5-1; D gene: TRBD1; J gene: TRBJ1-1; clone size: NA; CDR3 DNA: TGCGCCAGCAGCCCATCAGGGACAGGGATCTATGGCACTGAAGCTTTCTTT; CDR3 protein: CASSPSGTGIYGTEAFF
V gene: TRBV27; D gene: NA; J gene: TRBJ1-5; clone size: NA; CDR3 DNA: TGTGCCAGCAGTTCCCATTATAGCAATCAGCCCCAGCATTTT; CDR3 protein: CASSSHYSNQPQHF
V gene: TRBV4-1; D gene: NA; J gene: TRBJ2-1; clone size: NA; CDR3 DNA: TGCGCCAGCAGCCAAGGGTGGGGTCCCGTAAATGAGCAGTTCTTC; CDR3 protein: CASSQGWGPVNEQFF
V gene: TRBV6-2/TRBV6-3; D gene: NA; J gene: TRBJ2-5; clone size: NA; CDR3 DNA: TGTGCCAGCAGCGGAGGGCTGAGGGGGGTGACCCAGTACTTC; CDR3 protein: CASSGGLRGVTQYF
V gene: TRBV4-1; D gene: NA; J gene: TRBJ1-5; clone size: NA; CDR3 DNA: TGCGCCAGCAGCCAAGAATCTGGGATGGCCTATCAGCCCCAGCATTTT; CDR3 protein: CASSQESGMAYQPQHF
V gene: TRBV6-6; D gene: NA; J gene: TRBJ2-3; clone size: NA; CDR3 DNA: TGTGCCAGCAGCCTTGACAAGCGCACAGATACGCAGTATTTT; CDR3 protein: CASSLDKRTDTQYF
V gene: TRBV6-6; D gene: NA; J gene: TRBJ1-1; clone size: NA; CDR3 DNA: TGTGCCAGCAGCCCCACTACTTCAATCCCGGGGGCTTTCTTT; CDR3 protein: CASSPTTSIPGAFF